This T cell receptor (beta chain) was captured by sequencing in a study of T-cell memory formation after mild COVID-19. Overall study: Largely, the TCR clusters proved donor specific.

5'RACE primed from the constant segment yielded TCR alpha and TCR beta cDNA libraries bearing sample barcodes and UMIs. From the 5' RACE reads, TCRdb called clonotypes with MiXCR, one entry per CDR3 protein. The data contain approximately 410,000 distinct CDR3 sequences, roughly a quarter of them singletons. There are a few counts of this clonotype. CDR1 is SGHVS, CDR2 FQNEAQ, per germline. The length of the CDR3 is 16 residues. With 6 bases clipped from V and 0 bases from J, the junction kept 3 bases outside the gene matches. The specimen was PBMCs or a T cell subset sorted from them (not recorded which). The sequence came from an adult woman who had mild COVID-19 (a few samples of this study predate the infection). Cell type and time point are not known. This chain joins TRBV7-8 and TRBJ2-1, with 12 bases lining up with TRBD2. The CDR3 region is CASRSGLAGSYNEQFF. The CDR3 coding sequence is TGTGCCAGCAGATCGGGACTAGCGGGCTCCTACAATGAGCAGTTCTTC.